The sequence of this T cell receptor (beta chain) was determined in a study of shared clonotypes between healthy human individuals. The germline gives CDR1 SSHAT, CDR2 FNYEAQ (reference sequence). The V segment lost 5 bases and the J segment 6 bases; nucleotides outside the gene matches: 4. The CDR3 spans 14 residues. Libraries were prepared by immunoSEQ multiplex PCR; TCRdb keeps only in-frame clonotypes and omits some of them. The sample holds fewer than 3 million clones; 92% are singletons and the top ten take about 0.36%. Sequenced sample: naive CD4+ T cells from PBMCs. As for subset: CD45RA+ positively selected. This receptor was taken from a man between 18 and 35 years old in good health. Some clones in this sample may be carry-over from other donors' samples. The J gene is TRBJ2-1, the V gene TRBV7-7, with 10 bases aligning to TRBD1. The chain's CDR3 is CASSLGTGANEQFF. The DNA for the CDR3 is TGTGCCAGCAGCCTGGGGACAGGGGCCAATGAGCAGTTCTTC.